The rows below give T cell receptor beta chains drawn from one sample of a study of blood T cell repertoires in COVID-19. TCRdb keeps only in-frame clones here, not all; method: immunoSEQ multiplex PCR. The data hold more than 95,000 clones, with roughly 80% observed a single time. Sequenced sample: peripheral blood. The receptors originated from a man aged 55 to 70 with acute or convalescent COVID-19. Each CDR3 is given with its conserved first and last residue. Fields, in order: J gene, D gene, V gene, clone size, CDR3 protein, CDR3 DNA. A D gene is named only where the DNA matches it firmly. Size tells how often a clone was seen (once, few, many) or the class of an expanded clone, and some rows leave it out.

>TRBJ2-1|TRBD1|TRBV15|few
CATSPGQALSYNEQFF
TGTGCCACCAGCCCCGGACAGGCCCTCTCCTACAATGAGCAGTTCTTC
>TRBJ2-7|TRBD2|TRBV19|once
CASSPAGTTGTYEQYF
TGTGCCAGTAGTCCCGCAGGGACTACTGGGACCTACGAGCAGTACTTC
>TRBJ1-1|TRBD1|TRBV12-5|NA
CALLQGANTEAFF
TGTGCTCTCCTACAGGGGGCAAACACTGAAGCTTTCTTT
>TRBJ1-3|NA|TRBV19|few
CARQGGNGSGNTIYF
TGTGCCCGGCAAGGGGGAAACGGCTCTGGAAACACCATATATTTT
>TRBJ1-1|NA|TRBV11-1|once
CASSPGRQLGDTEAFF
TGTGCCAGCAGCCCCGGCCGACAGTTAGGGGACACTGAAGCTTTCTTT
>TRBJ1-3|TRBD1|TRBV5-1|NA
CASSRDSGNTIYF
TGCGCCAGCAGCCGGGACAGTGGAAACACCATATATTTT
>TRBJ2-7|NA|TRBV28|NA
CASSPSSRLYEQYF
TGTGCCAGCAGTCCCTCTAGCAGACTTTACGAGCAGTACTTC
>TRBJ2-3|TRBD1|TRBV3-1/TRBV3-2|NA
CASSQDWDSTTDTQYF
TGTGCCAGCAGCCAAGATTGGGACAGCACCACAGATACGCAGTATTTT
>TRBJ1-2|TRBD1|TRBV11-3|once
CASSFAGTGGVYVGYTF
TGTGCCAGCAGCTTTGCCGGGACAGGGGGCGTCTATGTTGGCTACACCTTC
>TRBJ2-7|TRBD1|TRBV29-1|once
CSVIKDRAYEQYF
TGCAGCGTTATAAAGGACAGGGCCTACGAGCAGTACTTC
>TRBJ1-2|NA|TRBV7-9|NA
CASSLMRSYTF
TGTGCCAGCAGCTTAATGCGTAGCTACACCTTC
>TRBJ2-3|TRBD2|TRBV7-2|NA
CASSSVWVAGGSTDTQYF
TGTGCCAGCAGCTCCGTTTGGGTAGCGGGGGGGAGCACAGATACGCAGTATTTT
>TRBJ2-2|TRBD2|TRBV5-1|NA
CASSLQAGDFGELFF
TGCGCCAGCAGCTTGCAAGCGGGAGATTTCGGGGAGCTGTTTTTT
>TRBJ2-3|TRBD2|TRBV11-3|NA
CASSKGLAGRGDTQYF
TGTGCCAGCAGCAAGGGACTAGCGGGAAGAGGAGATACGCAGTATTTT
>TRBJ2-5|NA|TRBV7-3|NA
CASSSFSGSKKGTQYF
TGTGCCAGCAGCTCGTTTTCCGGGAGCAAAAAAGGGACCCAGTACTTC
>TRBJ2-7|TRBD1|TRBV30|once
CAWSLGTGGNEQYF
TGTGCCTGGAGTCTGGGGACAGGGGGCAACGAGCAGTACTTC
>TRBJ2-1|TRBD1|TRBV7-6|NA
CASSFGPTQGFYNEQFF
TGTGCCAGCAGCTTTGGTCCTACACAGGGGTTCTACAATGAGCAGTTCTTC
>TRBJ1-4|NA|TRBV18|NA
CASSASGQNEKLFF
TGTGCCAGCTCGGCCAGCGGGCAGAATGAAAAACTGTTTTTT
>TRBJ2-3|TRBD2|TRBV2|NA
CASSVKAGGPDTQYF
TGTGCCAGCAGTGTTAAAGCGGGAGGGCCAGATACGCAGTATTTT
>TRBJ1-4|NA|TRBV7-8|NA
CASSLGLQGMVGEKLFF
TGTGCCAGCAGCTTGGGCCTTCAGGGGATGGTGGGTGAAAAACTGTTTTTT
>TRBJ1-6|NA|TRBV4-3|NA
CASSQDGGRGGSPLHF
TGCGCCAGCAGCCAAGATGGCGGACGGGGTGGTTCACCCCTCCACTTT
>TRBJ2-7|NA|TRBV18|few
CASSPVPGALSSYEQYF
TGTGCCAGCTCACCGGTACCCGGAGCCCTTAGCTCCTACGAGCAGTACTTC